The 21 T cell receptor beta chains presented below share a single source sample, sequenced in a study of blood T cell repertoires in COVID-19. Sequencing used immunoSEQ multiplex PCR; TCRdb keeps in-frame clones, though not all of them. The repertoire holds around 69,000 clones, with 89% as singletons. Sequencing used peripheral blood. The receptors originated from a woman between 45 and 65 years old with active COVID-19.

The J gene is TRBJ2-3, the V gene TRBV29-1, with TRBD1 matching 10 bases. The V gene's germline CDR1 is SQVTM and CDR2 ANQGSEA. This CDR3 contains 15 residues. With V trimmed by 2 bases and J by 3 bases, 5 bases remained unmatched. The DNA of the CDR3 is TGCAGCGTTGAAAGACAGGGGGCTTCGACAGATACGCAGTATTTT. Its translation: CSVERQGASTDTQYF.

V usage is TRBV20-1 and J usage is TRBJ1-2; tentative D call: TRBD1 (5 bases). From germline, CDR1 is DFQATT and CDR2 SNEGSKA (reference sequence). CDR3 length: 12 residues. Trimming stripped 3 bases from V and 6 bases from J, with 11 bases between. The CDR3, as DNA: TGCAGTGCTAGTCAGGGCTACGATGGCTACACCTTC. Its translation: CSASQGYDGYTF.

The V and J genes are TRBV5-8 and TRBJ1-4; D ambiguous. Germline V CDR1 and CDR2: SGHTS, YDEGEE. This CDR3 has 15 amino acids. With 4 bases removed from V and 6 bases from J, the gap between germline ends came to 16 bases. This chain's CDR3 is CASSLQFPGDEKLFF. The DNA of the CDR3 is TGTGCCAGCAGCCTTCAATTCCCTGGAGATGAAAAACTGTTTTTT.

This clone turned up a few times. Written as DNA, the CDR3 is TGTGCCAGCAGCCAAGATCTAGCGGGAGACCACCGGGAGCTGTTTTTT. Residues: CASSQDLAGDHRELFF. This chain uses TRBV3-1 (or the pseudogene TRBV3-2) with TRBJ2-2; 10 bases match TRBD2. V shed 0 bases and J 9 bases; nucleotides not matched to a gene: 7. Germline CDR1 LGHDT, CDR2 YNNKEL (reference sequence). The length of the CDR3 is 16 residues.

The V call is TRBV28, the J call TRBJ2-7; 8 bases fit TRBD1. Per the germline V gene, CDR1 is MDHEN and CDR2 is SYDVKM. The CDR3 length is 16 residues. V shed 1 base and J 4 bases; nucleotides not matched to a gene: 9. The CDR3 sequence is CASSLFQGAQKYEQYF. The CDR3 DNA sequence: TGTGCCAGCAGTTTATTCCAGGGGGCTCAAAAGTACGAGCAGTACTTC.

The V gene is TRBV2, the J gene TRBJ1-5; perhaps TRBD1 as D (6 bases). CDR1 SNHLY and CDR2 FYNNEI come from the germline V gene. Trimming cost V 3 bases and J 3 bases, with 9 bases left between them. CDR3 length equals 14 residues. The CDR3, as DNA: TGTGCCAGCAGTGAGGGGGCCGTCAATCAGCCCCAGCATTTT. This translates into CASSEGAVNQPQHF.

This chain's CDR3 is CASSPNSGRARGEQYF. The CDR3 DNA is TGCGCCAGCAGCCCGAATAGCGGGAGGGCCCGTGGGGAGCAGTACTTC. This chain uses TRBV5-1 with TRBJ2-7; TRBD2 aligns across 11 bases. The CDR3 runs 16 residues. J was trimmed by 7 bases and V by 4 bases; bases with no gene match: 13. Germline-derived CDR1 and CDR2 are SGHRS and YFSETQ.

The chain recombines TRBV30 with TRBJ2-7; 7 positions agree with TRBD1. Germline CDR1 is GTSNPN and CDR2 is SVGIG (reference sequence). V lost 3 bases to trimming and J lost 5 bases; unmatched junction nucleotides: 4. The CDR3 runs to 12 residues. CDR3 loop: CAWSPDRDEQYF. DNA for the CDR3: TGTGCCTGGAGCCCCGACAGGGACGAGCAGTACTTC.

The chain joins TRBV19 to TRBJ2-7; TRBD1 agrees at 8 bases. After removal of 5 bases from V and 7 bases from J, the junction contained 10 bases not matched to a gene. Per germline, CDR1 LNHDA and CDR2 SQIVND (reference sequence). The CDR3 is made up of 14 amino acids. In DNA form, the CDR3 reads TGTGCCAGTAGTTTCCGGGACAGGTCCTTTGAGCAGTACTTC. This gives the protein CASSFRDRSFEQYF.

The chain joins TRBV6-4 to TRBJ2-4; 15 bases line up with TRBD2. Germline assignment: CDR1 MRHNA and CDR2 SNTAGT. CDR3 length equals 14 residues. The V and J ends lost 11 bases and 5 bases, in that order; junction bases with no gene match: 4. The CDR3: CAYGLAGGQNIQYF. The CDR3 nucleotides read TGTGCCTACGGACTAGCGGGAGGGCAAAACATTCAGTACTTC.

V usage is TRBV5-4 and J usage is TRBJ2-3; no clear D. Trimming took off 4 bases at V and 4 bases at J, with 16 bases between the two ends. The V gene's germline CDR1 is SGHNT and CDR2 YYREEE (reference sequence). This CDR3 spans 15 amino acids. DNA of the CDR3: TGTGCCAGCAGCGTAACAGTAAATCCCGCAGATACGCAGTATTTT. As protein: CASSVTVNPADTQYF.

Comments on this clone: Distinct nucleotide sequences in the sample also encode this CDR3. The V gene is TRBV6-5, the J gene TRBJ1-1, with TRBD1 as a possible D gene (5 bases). With 2 bases removed from V and 5 bases from J, the gap between germline ends came to 9 bases. Looked up from germline, CDR1 is MNHEY and CDR2 is SVGAGI. The CDR3 contains 13 residues. The chain's CDR3 is CASSYLGGTEAFF. In nucleotides, the CDR3 is TGTGCCAGCAGTTACCTCGGGGGTACTGAAGCTTTCTTT.

This chain connects TRBV7-9 to TRBJ2-4; no definite D call. Germline V gene lookup returns CDR1 SEHNR and CDR2 FQNEAQ (reference sequence). V dropped 5 bases and J dropped 12 bases, with 11 bases sitting between them. This CDR3 comprises 11 residues. The CDR3 DNA follows: TGTGCCAGCAGCCCAATTGGGCATCAGTACTTC. It translates to CASSPIGHQYF.

The genes are TRBV28 and TRBJ2-7, with 10 bases identical to TRBD1. Germline V CDR1 and CDR2: MDHEN, SYDVKM. The length of the CDR3 is 14 residues. Germline trimming cut 6 bases from V and 6 bases from J; bases unmatched to any gene: 8. The CDR3 spells CASRWGQGSSEQYF. Here the CDR3 DNA reads TGTGCCAGCAGATGGGGACAGGGGTCTAGCGAGCAGTACTTC.

This chain joins TRBV11-1 and TRBJ1-1; 9 bases match TRBD1. The CDR3 covers 14 residues. Per the germline V gene, CDR1 is SGHAT and CDR2 is FQDESV (reference sequence). After removal of 5 bases from V and 2 bases from J, the junction contained 3 bases not matched to a gene. The CDR3 DNA is TGTGCCAGCAGCATGACAGGGGGAAACACTGAAGCTTTCTTT. Its protein is CASSMTGGNTEAFF.

This rearrangement joins TRBV5-1 to TRBJ1-1, with 8 positions matching TRBD1. This CDR3 has 13 residues. Trimming at V came to 8 bases and at J to 4 bases, leaving 7 bases not matched to a gene. Germline assignment: CDR1 SGHRS and CDR2 YFSETQ. CDR3 DNA sequence: TGCGCCAGTTGCCCACAGGGGGGCACTGAAGCTTTCTTT. It codes for CASCPQGGTEAFF.

This sequence joins TRBV28 and TRBJ2-3; 9 nucleotides agree with TRBD1. The CDR3 is made up of 18 amino acids. V gave up 5 bases and J gave up 6 bases; unmatched junction bases: 18. Germline CDR1 and CDR2: MDHEN and SYDVKM. For the CDR3, the DNA is TGTGCCAGCAGTCTTGGGGGGACAGGGTTTATCGGCCCGGATACGCAGTATTTT. Its translation: CASSLGGTGFIGPDTQYF.

The J gene is TRBJ1-4, the V gene TRBV28; a possible D gene is TRBD1 (6 bases). The V end was cut by 3 bases, the J end by 4 bases, with 18 bases between. The germline V gene encodes CDR1 MDHEN and CDR2 SYDVKM. This CDR3 has 17 residues. The chain's CDR3 is CASSFAPGGRLNEKLFF. The CDR3 DNA reads as TGTGCCAGCAGTTTTGCCCCGGGGGGCAGACTTAATGAAAAACTGTTTTTT.

The chain is built from TRBV11-3 and TRBJ1-1; D gene ambiguous. Per the germline V gene, CDR1 is SGHNT and CDR2 is YENEEA. The V end was cut by 5 bases, the J end by 8 bases, with 9 bases between. The CDR3 consists of 11 residues. Written as DNA, the CDR3 is TGTGCCAGCAGCGCCGGGGTAGAAGCTTTCTTT. It is translated as CASSAGVEAFF. Full variable domain (missing parts from reference TRBV11-3 and TRBJ1-1): EAGVVQSPRYKIIEKKQPVAFWCNPISGHNTLYWYLQNLGQGPELLIRYENEEAVDDSQLPKDRFSAERLKGVDSTLKIQPAELGDSAVYLCASSAGVEAFFGQGTRLTVV.

CDR3 loop: CASSLGTGYGYTF. Written as DNA, the CDR3 is TGTGCCAGCAGCCTCGGGACAGGGTATGGCTACACCTTC. The rearrangement links TRBV7-3 to TRBJ1-2; 9 bases line up with TRBD1. This CDR3 has 13 amino acids. The V gene end was trimmed by 5 bases and the J gene end by 5 bases; junction bases not matched to a gene: 3. CDR1 is SGHTA and CDR2 is FQGTGA in the germline V gene.

V and J are TRBV14 and TRBJ2-3; 9 positions agree with TRBD2. The length of the CDR3 is 16 residues. Trimming cost V 1 base and J 2 bases; bases outside gene matches: 4. CDR1 and CDR2 (germline): SGHDN, FVKESK. For the CDR3, the DNA is TGTGCCAGCAGCCAAGCGGGCGGGAGGGTCACAGATACGCAGTATTTT. Protein product: CASSQAGGRVTDTQYF.